Following are 2 T cell receptor beta chains from one sample sequenced in a study of blood T cell repertoires in COVID-19. This table comes from immunoSEQ multiplex PCR, and its TCRdb copy is limited to in-frame clones, with some not included. The sample has over 150,000 clones, around nine tenths seen once; the top ten hold roughly 2.4%. Source material: peripheral blood. These receptors were obtained from a woman aged 80 or older with COVID-19, enrolled during active disease.

The CDR3 spells CASSEGLAGGDTQYF. In nucleotides, the CDR3 is TGTGCCAGCAGCGAGGGACTAGCGGGAGGGGATACGCAGTATTTT. The rearrangement joins TRBV6-5 to TRBJ2-3; 16 bases fit TRBD2. CDR1 is MNHEY and CDR2 is SVGAGI in the germline V gene. The CDR3 is made up of 15 amino acids. Unmatched junction bases numbered 3, after V lost 6 bases and J lost 6 bases.

The rearrangement links TRBV27 to TRBJ2-3, with 7 bases fitting TRBD2. The CDR3 extends over 15 amino acids. Trimming took 6 bases from V and 7 from J; bases not matched to a gene: 13. Germline V lookup: CDR1 MNHEY, CDR2 SMNVEV (reference sequence). CDR3 DNA sequence: TGTGCCAGCAGCCCTGGGGGGGGGTATTTGAATACGCAGTATTTT. Amino acids: CASSPGGGYLNTQYF.